The TCR beta chain described here comes from a study of beta chain features in type 1 diabetes. The authors reverse transcribed all of the isolated RNA, so sequencing captured expressed TCRB transcripts. Profiling relied on immunoSEQ multiplex PCR, and the TCRdb table lists in-frame clones only, not all of them. This table has 630,000 or so clones, over 11% appearing once. Worth noting for this clone: The antigen remains undetermined.

Germline CDR1 MDHEN, CDR2 SYDVKM. The CDR3 runs to 14 residues. The V end was cut by 3 bases, the J end by 6 bases, with 13 bases between. Study-level results: The study found moderately but significantly shorter TCRB CDR3s in all four CD4+ subsets of Type 1 diabetes patients.

The genes are TRBV28 and TRBJ2-3, with D possibly matching TRBD2 (5 bases). The sequence came from a young man with type 1 diabetes. The sequenced material came from naive CD4+ T cells from blood. The CDR3: CASSLGGPGDTQYF. The CDR3 region has the DNA TGTGCCAGCAGTTTGGGCGGGCCAGGCGATACGCAGTATTTT.